The clone carrying this TCR beta chain has just a few counts. The antigen is not known. There are 11 residues in the CDR3. Germline V gene lookup returns CDR1 SQVTM and CDR2 ANQGSEA. Deletions cut 3 bases from V and 8 bases from J, with 10 bases between. The sequenced template was cDNA made from the entire isolated RNA. Sequenced by immunoSEQ multiplex PCR; TCRdb stores in-frame clones only, minus some. The repertoire holds about 740,000 clones, with about an eighth as singletons. This record belongs to a study of beta chain features in type 1 diabetes. Study background: All samples combined gave 90 million to 130 million sorted cells for examination. The study, taken as a whole, reports: Moderately but significantly shorter TCRB CDR3s were found in Type 1 diabetes patients in all four CD4+ subsets.

Without exception, sorted populations had purity beyond 95%. The V gene is TRBV29-1, the J gene TRBJ1-1; no definite D call. Sequencing was carried out using naive CD4+ T cells from blood. This receptor was taken from a man younger than 35 with type 1 diabetes. CDR3 amino acids: CSVDKNREAFF. Here the CDR3 DNA reads TGCAGCGTTGACAAAAACCGGGAAGCTTTCTTT.